This TCR beta chain was found in a study of regulatory T cells in long-lasting Graves disease. Germline trimming cut 5 bases from V and 3 bases from J; bases unmatched to any gene: 11. This CDR3 comprises 17 residues. Germline V lookup: CDR1 SGHAT, CDR2 FQNNGV. Construction of TCR beta libraries relied on iRepertoire HTBI primers and on Arm-PCR targeting CDR3 regions. TCRdb ran MiXCR on the multiplex PCR reads and lists one entry per CDR3 protein. The table records 350,000 to 550,000 distinct CDR3 sequences, about 15% of them present only once. Regarding time point: newly diagnosed GD, antithyroid drugs for less than 3 months. Generation of the TCR library employed RNA extracted from PBMCs. Into tubes containing EDTA, approximately 9 milliliters of peripheral blood were drawn. These sequences were also reported in another study, on T cells in Graves' hyperthyroidism and ophthalmopathy. From that paper: Diagnosis of hyperthyroidism was new in patients aged 18 to 65, and its duration was under 2 months. A set of HTBI primers served as the primers for a first-round RT-PCR of the TCR CDR3.

The material was peripheral blood mononuclear cells (PBMCs), obtained at new diagnosis, from a patient treated with antithyroid drugs. The clonotype comes from a woman aged 25 to 45 with Graves disease. V and J are TRBV11-2 and TRBJ2-3; 10 bases match TRBD1. CDR3 in amino acids: CASSPRSGQGWTDTQYF. For the CDR3, the DNA is TGTGCCAGCAGCCCTCGGTCGGGACAGGGGTGGACAGATACGCAGTATTTT.